This is a list of T cell receptor beta chains from one sample in a study of vaccination effects on CD4 cells after COVID-19. These TCRs' antigens remain unknown. Profiling relied on immunoSEQ multiplex PCR, and the TCRdb table lists in-frame clones only, not all of them. Here the sample spans about 31,000 clones, roughly four fifths being singletons. Here the sequenced sample was CD4+ T cells from PBMCs cultured with HCoV-229E spike peptides, taken after COVID-19 vaccination. Receptors were obtained from a human donor who received a COVID-19 vaccine. CDR3s include the opening cysteine and the closing phenylalanine or tryptophan. A D gene is named only where the DNA matches it firmly. Rows give clone size only sometimes, using once, few, many, or a class for an expanded clone.

>.|.|TRBV29-1|TRBJ1-3
TGCAGCGTTGAAACGGGGTCAGGTGGAAACACCATATATTTT
CSVETGSGGNTIYF
>.|TRBD2|TRBV24-1|TRBJ2-1
TGTGCCACCAGTGATCGGGCCAGCGGGAGGATCAATGAGCAGTTCTTC
CATSDRASGRINEQFF
>.|.|TRBV11-2|TRBJ2-3
TGTGCCAGCAGATCCGTGGGGGACCTGGTCGGTGCCACGCAGTATTTT
CASRSVGDLVGATQYF
>.|TRBD1|TRBV6-5|TRBJ1-2
TGTGCCACCTACAGGGGCCTCTTGTCTGGCTACACCTTC
CATYRGLLSGYTF
>.|.|TRBV6-5|TRBJ1-6
TGTGCCAGTACCCGGGCGTCCGGTATTAATTCACCCCTCCACTTT
CASTRASGINSPLHF
>.|.|TRBV3-1/TRBV3-2|TRBJ2-3
TGTGCCAGCACTCTGGAGGGCACAGATACGCAGTATTTT
CASTLEGTDTQYF
>.|TRBD1|TRBV7-8|TRBJ2-7
TGTGCCAGCAGCTCCCCTCGGGGTGGACAGGGAGGCTGGAGGGAGCAGTACTTC
CASSSPRGGQGGWREQYF
>few|.|TRBV11-2|TRBJ1-2
TGTGCCAGCAGCTTAGGCAACTATGGCTACACCTTC
CASSLGNYGYTF
>.|.|TRBV7-9|TRBJ2-3
TGTGCCAGCAGCTCCGGGGACCCAAGTGGGTATTTT
CASSSGDPSGYF
>.|.|TRBV9|TRBJ2-5
TGTGCCAGCAGCGTAGGGGCGGGATCTGGGGAGACCCAGTACTTC
CASSVGAGSGETQYF
>few|TRBD1|TRBV11-2|TRBJ1-1
TGTGCCAGCCGACAGGGGGGTGAAGCTTTCTTT
CASRQGGEAFF
>.|.|TRBV6-5|TRBJ2-7
TGTGCCAGCAGTTTACCGGGGCCGCTCGACGAGCAGTACTTC
CASSLPGPLDEQYF
>.|.|TRBV7-2|TRBJ1-5
TGTGCCAGCAGCCCAACGGGGGGCCGAAATCAGCCCCAGCATTTT
CASSPTGGRNQPQHF
>.|.|TRBV19|TRBJ2-7
TGTGCCAGTAGGGGAGACAGATACGAGCAGTACTTC
CASRGDRYEQYF
>medium-sized|.|TRBV11-3|TRBJ2-1
TGTGCCAGCAGCTTAGAACAGGGCTCCTACAATGAGCAGTTCTTC
CASSLEQGSYNEQFF
>.|TRBD1|TRBV3-1/TRBV3-2|TRBJ1-1
TGTGCCACCACAGACAGGGGGATAGGTGAAGCTTTCTTT
CATTDRGIGEAFF
>.|.|TRBV6-2/TRBV6-3|TRBJ1-1
TGTGCCAGCAGTCCCCGGAACACTGAAGCTTTCTTT
CASSPRNTEAFF